The present TCR beta chain was sequenced within a study of blood T cell repertoires in COVID-19. Across the whole study: Acute-phase and convalescent COVID-19 samples originated in the United States, Italy and Spain.

Some clones are missing from TCRdb's copy, which holds only in-frame ones; the method was immunoSEQ multiplex PCR. The table lists over 95,000 clones, 81% of them singletons. The V gene's germline CDR1 is MNHEY and CDR2 SMNVEV (reference sequence). The CDR3 length is 11 residues. J lost 9 bases, V lost 4 bases, and 1 base had no gene match. The chain recombines TRBV27 with TRBJ2-7; 9 nucleotides match TRBD1. This receptor was taken from a human donor in a cohort sampled during active COVID-19. Sample: peripheral blood. DNA for the CDR3: TGTGCCAGCAGTTCACAGGGGGCGCAGTACTTC. It encodes CASSSQGAQYF.